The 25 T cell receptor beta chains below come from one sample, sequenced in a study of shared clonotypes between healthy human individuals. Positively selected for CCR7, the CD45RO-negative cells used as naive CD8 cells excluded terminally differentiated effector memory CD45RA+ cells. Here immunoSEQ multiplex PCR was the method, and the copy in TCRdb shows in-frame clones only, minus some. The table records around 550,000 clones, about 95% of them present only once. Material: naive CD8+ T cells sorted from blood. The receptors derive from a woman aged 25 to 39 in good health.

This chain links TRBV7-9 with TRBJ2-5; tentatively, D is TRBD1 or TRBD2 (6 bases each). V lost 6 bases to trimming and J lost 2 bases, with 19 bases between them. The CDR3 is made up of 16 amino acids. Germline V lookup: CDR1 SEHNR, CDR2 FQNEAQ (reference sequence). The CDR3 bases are TGTGCCAGCAGGTCCCACGGGGGCCGGCATCAAGAGACCCAGTACTTC. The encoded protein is CASRSHGGRHQETQYF.

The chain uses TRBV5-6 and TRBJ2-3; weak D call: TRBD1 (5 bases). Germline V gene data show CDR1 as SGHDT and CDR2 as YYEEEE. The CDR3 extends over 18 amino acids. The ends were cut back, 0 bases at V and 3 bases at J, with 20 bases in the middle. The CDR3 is CASSLAPGWGRVTDTQYF. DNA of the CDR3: TGTGCCAGCAGCTTGGCCCCGGGTTGGGGCAGGGTAACAGATACGCAGTATTTT.

The CDR3 DNA sequence: TGTGCCAGCAGCTTAGCCTGGGTCAGGTCCGAGAAAGGGTACTACAATGAGCAGTTCTTC. Protein product: CASSLAWVRSEKGYYNEQFF. J is TRBJ2-1 and V is TRBV7-2, with unresolved D. There are 20 residues in the CDR3. V was cut by 0 bases and J by 3 bases, with 24 bases left in between. Per the germline V gene, CDR1 is SGHTA and CDR2 is FQGNSA.

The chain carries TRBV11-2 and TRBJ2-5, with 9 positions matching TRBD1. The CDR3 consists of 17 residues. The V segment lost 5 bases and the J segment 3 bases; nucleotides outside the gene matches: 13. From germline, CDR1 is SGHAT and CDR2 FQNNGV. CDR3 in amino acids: CASSPPPLWTGEETQYF. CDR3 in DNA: TGTGCCAGCAGCCCCCCTCCCCTCTGGACAGGGGAAGAGACCCAGTACTTC.

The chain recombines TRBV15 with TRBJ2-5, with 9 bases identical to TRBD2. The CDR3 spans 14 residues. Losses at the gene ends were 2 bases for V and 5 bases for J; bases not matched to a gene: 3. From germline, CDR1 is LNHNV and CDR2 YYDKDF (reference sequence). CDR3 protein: CATSRSLAGETQYF. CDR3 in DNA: TGTGCCACCAGCAGAAGTCTAGCGGGGGAGACCCAGTACTTC.

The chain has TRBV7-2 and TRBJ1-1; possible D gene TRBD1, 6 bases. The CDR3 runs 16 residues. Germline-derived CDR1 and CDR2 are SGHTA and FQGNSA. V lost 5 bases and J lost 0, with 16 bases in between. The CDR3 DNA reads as TGTGCCAGCAGCCAACTATGGACAGCCTTGAACACTGAAGCTTTCTTT. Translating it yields CASSQLWTALNTEAFF.

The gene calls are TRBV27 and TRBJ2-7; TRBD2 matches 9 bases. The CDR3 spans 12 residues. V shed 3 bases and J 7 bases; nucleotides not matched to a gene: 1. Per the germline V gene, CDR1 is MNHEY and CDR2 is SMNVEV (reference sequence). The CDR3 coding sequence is TGTGCCAGCAGTTTTACTAGCGGGGAGCAGTACTTC. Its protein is CASSFTSGEQYF.

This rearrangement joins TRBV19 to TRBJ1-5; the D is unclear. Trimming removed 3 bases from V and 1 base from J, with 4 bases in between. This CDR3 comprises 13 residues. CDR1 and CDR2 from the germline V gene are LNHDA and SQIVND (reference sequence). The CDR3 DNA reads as TGTGCCAGTAGTATGGCGAGCAATCAGCCCCAGCATTTT. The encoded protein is CASSMASNQPQHF.

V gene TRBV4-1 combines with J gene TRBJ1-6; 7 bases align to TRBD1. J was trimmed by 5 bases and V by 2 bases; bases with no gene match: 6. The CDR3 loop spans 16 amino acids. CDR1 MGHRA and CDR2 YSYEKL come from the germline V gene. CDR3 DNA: TGCGCCAGCAGCCAATCTTGGCAGGGGGATAATTCACCCCTCCACTTT. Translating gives CASSQSWQGDNSPLHF.

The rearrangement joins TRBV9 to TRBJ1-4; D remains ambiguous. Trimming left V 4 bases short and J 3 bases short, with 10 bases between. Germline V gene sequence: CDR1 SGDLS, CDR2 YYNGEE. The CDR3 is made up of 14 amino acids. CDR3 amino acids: CASSPAPANEKLFF. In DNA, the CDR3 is TGTGCCAGCAGCCCAGCCCCGGCTAATGAAAAACTGTTTTTT.

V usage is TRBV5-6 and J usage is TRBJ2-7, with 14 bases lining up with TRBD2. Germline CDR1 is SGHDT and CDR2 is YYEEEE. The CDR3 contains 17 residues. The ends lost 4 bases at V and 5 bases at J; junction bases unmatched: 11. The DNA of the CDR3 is TGTGCCAGCAGCCCACACGCGGGACTAGCGGGAGCCCACGAGCAGTACTTC. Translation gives CASSPHAGLAGAHEQYF.

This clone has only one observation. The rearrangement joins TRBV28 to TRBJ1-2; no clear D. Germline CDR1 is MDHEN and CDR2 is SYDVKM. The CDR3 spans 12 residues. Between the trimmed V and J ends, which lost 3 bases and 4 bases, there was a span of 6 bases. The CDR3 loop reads CASSFNTYGYTF. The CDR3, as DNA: TGTGCCAGCAGTTTTAACACCTATGGCTACACCTTC.

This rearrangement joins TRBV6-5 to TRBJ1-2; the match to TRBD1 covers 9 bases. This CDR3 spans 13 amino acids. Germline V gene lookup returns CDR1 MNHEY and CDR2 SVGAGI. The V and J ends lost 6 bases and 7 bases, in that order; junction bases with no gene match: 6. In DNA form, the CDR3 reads TGTGCCAGCAGCCCGGGACAGGGATCTGGCTACACCTTC. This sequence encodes CASSPGQGSGYTF.

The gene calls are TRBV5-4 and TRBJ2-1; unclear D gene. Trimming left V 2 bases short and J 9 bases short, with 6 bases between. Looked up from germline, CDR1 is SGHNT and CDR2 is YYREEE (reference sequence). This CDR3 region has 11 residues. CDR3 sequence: CASSFAAEQFF. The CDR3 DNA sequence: TGTGCCAGCAGCTTTGCCGCTGAGCAGTTCTTC.

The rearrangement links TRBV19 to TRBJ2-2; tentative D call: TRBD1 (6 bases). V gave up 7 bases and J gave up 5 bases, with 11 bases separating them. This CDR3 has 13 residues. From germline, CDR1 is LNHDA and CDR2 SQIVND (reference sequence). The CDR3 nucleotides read TGTGCCAGTACCCCACAGGGTACCGGGGAGCTGTTTTTT. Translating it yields CASTPQGTGELFF. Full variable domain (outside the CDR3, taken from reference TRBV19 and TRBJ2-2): DGGITQSPKYLFRKEGQNVTLSCEQNLNHDAMYWYRQDPGQGLRLIYYSQIVNDFQKGDIAEGYSVSREKKESFPLTVTSAQKNPTAFYLCASTPQGTGELFFGEGSRLTVL.

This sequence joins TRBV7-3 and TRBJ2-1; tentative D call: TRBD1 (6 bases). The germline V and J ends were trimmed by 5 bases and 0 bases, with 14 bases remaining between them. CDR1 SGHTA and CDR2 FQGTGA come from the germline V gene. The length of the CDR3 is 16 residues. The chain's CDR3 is CASSATGSSSYNEQFF. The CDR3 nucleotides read TGTGCCAGCAGCGCTACAGGGTCGAGCTCCTACAATGAGCAGTTCTTC. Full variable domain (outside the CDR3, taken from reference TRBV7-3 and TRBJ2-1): GAGVSQTPSNKVTEKGKYVELRCDPISGHTALYWYRQSLGQGPEFLIYFQGTGAADDSGLPNDRFFAVRPEGSVSTLKIQRTERGDSAVYLCASSATGSSSYNEQFFGPGTRLTVL.

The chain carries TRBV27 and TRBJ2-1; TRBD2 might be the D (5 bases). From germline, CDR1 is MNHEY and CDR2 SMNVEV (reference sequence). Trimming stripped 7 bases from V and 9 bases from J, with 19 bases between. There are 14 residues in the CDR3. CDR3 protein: CASTSGSVAGEQFF. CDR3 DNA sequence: TGTGCCAGCACCTCCGGTTCCGTGGCGGGTGAGCAGTTCTTC.

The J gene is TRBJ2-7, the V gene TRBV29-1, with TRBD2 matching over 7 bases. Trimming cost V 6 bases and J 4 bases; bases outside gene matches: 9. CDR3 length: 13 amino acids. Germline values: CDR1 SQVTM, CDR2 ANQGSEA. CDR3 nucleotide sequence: TGCAGCGTGTTGGGAGGGAGATCGTACGAGCAGTACTTC. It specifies CSVLGGRSYEQYF.

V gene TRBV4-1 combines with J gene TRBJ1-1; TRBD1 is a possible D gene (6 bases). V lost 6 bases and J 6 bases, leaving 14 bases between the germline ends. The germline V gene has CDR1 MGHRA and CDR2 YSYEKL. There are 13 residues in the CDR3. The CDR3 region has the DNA TGCGCCAGCAGTTTGGGAGGGACACCTGAAGCTTTCTTT. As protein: CASSLGGTPEAFF.

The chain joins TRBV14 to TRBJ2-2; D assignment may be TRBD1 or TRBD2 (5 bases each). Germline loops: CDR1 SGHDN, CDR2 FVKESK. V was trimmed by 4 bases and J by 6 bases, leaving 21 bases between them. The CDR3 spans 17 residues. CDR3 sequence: CASSLSPSIGDPGELFF. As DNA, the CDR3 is TGTGCCAGCAGCCTCAGTCCGTCAATTGGGGACCCCGGGGAGCTGTTTTTT.

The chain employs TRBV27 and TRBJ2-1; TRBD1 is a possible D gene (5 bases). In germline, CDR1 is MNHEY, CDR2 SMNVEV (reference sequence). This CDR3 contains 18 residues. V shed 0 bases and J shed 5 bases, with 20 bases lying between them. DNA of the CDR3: TGTGCCAGCAGTTTATCCCTCAACCTCGCCGACAGTCACAATGAGCAGTTCTTC. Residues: CASSLSLNLADSHNEQFF.

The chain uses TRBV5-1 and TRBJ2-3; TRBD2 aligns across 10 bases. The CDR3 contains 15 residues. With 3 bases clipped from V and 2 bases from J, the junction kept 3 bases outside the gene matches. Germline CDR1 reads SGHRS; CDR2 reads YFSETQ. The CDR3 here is CASSSGTSDTDTQYF. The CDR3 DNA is TGCGCCAGCAGCTCCGGGACTAGCGACACAGATACGCAGTATTTT. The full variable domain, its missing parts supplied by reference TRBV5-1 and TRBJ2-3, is KAGVTQTPRYLIKTRGQQVTLSCSPISGHRSVSWYQQTPGQGLQFLFEYFSETQRNKGNFPGRFSGRQFSNSRSEMNVSTLELGDSALYLCASSSGTSDTDTQYFGPGTRLTVL.

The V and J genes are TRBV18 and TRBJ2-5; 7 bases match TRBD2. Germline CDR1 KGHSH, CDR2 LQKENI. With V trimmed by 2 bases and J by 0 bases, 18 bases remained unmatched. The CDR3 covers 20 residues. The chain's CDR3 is CASSPSPDLRGKPYQETQYF. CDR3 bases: TGTGCCAGCTCACCATCGCCAGATTTGCGGGGGAAGCCGTACCAAGAGACCCAGTACTTC.

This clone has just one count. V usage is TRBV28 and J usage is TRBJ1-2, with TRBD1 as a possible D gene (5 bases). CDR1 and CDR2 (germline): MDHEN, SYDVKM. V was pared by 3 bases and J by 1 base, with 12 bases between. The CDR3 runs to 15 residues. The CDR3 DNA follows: TGTGCCAGCAGTTTGATACAGGACCTTAACTATGGCTACACCTTC. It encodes CASSLIQDLNYGYTF.

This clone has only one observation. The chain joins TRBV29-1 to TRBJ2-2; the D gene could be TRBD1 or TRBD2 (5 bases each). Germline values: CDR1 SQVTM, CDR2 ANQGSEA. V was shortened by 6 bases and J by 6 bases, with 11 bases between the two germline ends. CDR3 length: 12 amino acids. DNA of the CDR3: TGCAGCGTGGACGGGACGGCCGGGGAGCTGTTTTTT. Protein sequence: CSVDGTAGELFF.